Listed below are T cell receptor beta chains from one sample, sequenced in a study. TCRdb processed the 5' RACE reads anew with MiXCR; each CDR3 protein has one entry. The sample has 9,500 to 15,000 distinct CDR3 sequences; about 51% are singletons. The sample consisted of tumor-infiltrating Tregs sorted from the breast tumor. These receptors originate from a female donor with breast cancer. Both conserved end residues are part of each CDR3. The D gene is left open where the match is weak. Clone sizes are given selectively: once, few, many, or a class where the clone is expanded.

D gene: -
V gene: TRBV12-3/TRBV12-4
clone size: -
J gene: TRBJ1-1
CDR3 DNA: TGTGCCAGCAGTTCGGCAGGTATGAACACTGAAGCTTTCTTT
CDR3 protein: CASSSAGMNTEAFF

D gene: TRBD1
V gene: TRBV4-2
clone size: once
J gene: TRBJ1-2
CDR3 DNA: TGTGCCAGCAGCCAGCAGGGGGTGCAGGGGCGAAGCTATGGCTACACCTTC
CDR3 protein: CASSQQGVQGRSYGYTF

D gene: -
V gene: TRBV12-3/TRBV12-4
clone size: -
J gene: TRBJ2-5
CDR3 DNA: TGTGCCAGCAGTTTCAATAGGGAGACCCAGTACTTC
CDR3 protein: CASSFNRETQYF

D gene: TRBD2
V gene: TRBV6-2/TRBV6-3
clone size: -
J gene: TRBJ2-1
CDR3 DNA: TGTGCCAGCAGTTACCCGATGTTAACTAGCGGGAGGGCCCACAATGAGCAGTTCTTC
CDR3 protein: CASSYPMLTSGRAHNEQFF

D gene: -
V gene: TRBV25-1
clone size: -
J gene: TRBJ2-3
CDR3 DNA: TGTGCCAGCAGTGAAACTTCCCTCGCCCCGGGCTCCGCGTCAGATACGCAGTATTTT
CDR3 protein: CASSETSLAPGSASDTQYF

D gene: -
V gene: TRBV7-2
clone size: -
J gene: TRBJ1-3
CDR3 DNA: TGTGCCAGCAGCTCAACTATGGACTGGACTACTGGAAACACCATATATTTT
CDR3 protein: CASSSTMDWTTGNTIYF

D gene: TRBD2
V gene: TRBV12-3/TRBV12-4
clone size: few
J gene: TRBJ2-3
CDR3 DNA: TGTGCCAGCAGTTTGAAAATTCGGACTAGCGGTGCTAGCACAGATACGCAGTATTTT
CDR3 protein: CASSLKIRTSGASTDTQYF

D gene: -
V gene: TRBV12-3/TRBV12-4
clone size: medium-sized
J gene: TRBJ2-5
CDR3 DNA: TGTGCCAGCAGAGCGCAGGGGGGCGCGGAGACCCAGTACTTC
CDR3 protein: CASRAQGGAETQYF

D gene: -
V gene: TRBV30
clone size: -
J gene: TRBJ2-4
CDR3 DNA: TGTGCCTGGAGTGTAGACCACAAAAACATTCAGTACTTC
CDR3 protein: CAWSVDHKNIQYF

D gene: -
V gene: TRBV7-9
clone size: -
J gene: TRBJ2-1
CDR3 DNA: TGTGCCAGCAGTACACAGGGTGTGGGCAATGAGCAGTTCTTC
CDR3 protein: CASSTQGVGNEQFF

D gene: TRBD2
V gene: TRBV12-3/TRBV12-4
clone size: few
J gene: TRBJ2-3
CDR3 DNA: TGTGCCAGCAGAATAACTAGCGGGAGTGATACGCAGTATTTT
CDR3 protein: CASRITSGSDTQYF

D gene: TRBD2
V gene: TRBV9
clone size: few
J gene: TRBJ2-3
CDR3 DNA: TGTGCCAGCAGCGTAGGAGGGACTAGCGGGAGTCAAGATACGCAGTATTTT
CDR3 protein: CASSVGGTSGSQDTQYF

D gene: -
V gene: TRBV19
clone size: -
J gene: TRBJ1-6
CDR3 DNA: TGTGCCAGTAGTCACACCGGGAGCAATTCACCCCTCCACTTT
CDR3 protein: CASSHTGSNSPLHF

D gene: -
V gene: TRBV18
clone size: -
J gene: TRBJ1-5
CDR3 DNA: TGTGCCAGCTCACCGGGATTGGGATCGGACCAGCCCCAGCATTTT
CDR3 protein: CASSPGLGSDQPQHF

D gene: -
V gene: TRBV6-5
clone size: -
J gene: TRBJ2-6
CDR3 DNA: TGTGCCAGCAGGCGTAGGACAGGGGCCAACGTCCTGACTTTC
CDR3 protein: CASRRRTGANVLTF

D gene: -
V gene: TRBV11-3
clone size: -
J gene: TRBJ2-1
CDR3 DNA: TGTGCCAGCAGCTTAGGTGTCGGAGGGACCAATGAGCAGTTCTTC
CDR3 protein: CASSLGVGGTNEQFF

D gene: -
V gene: TRBV7-2
clone size: few
J gene: TRBJ2-5
CDR3 DNA: TGTGCCAGCAGCTTAGAGACAGAAACCATCCAAGAGACCCAGTACTTC
CDR3 protein: CASSLETETIQETQYF

D gene: -
V gene: TRBV5-5
clone size: -
J gene: TRBJ2-4
CDR3 DNA: TGTGCCAGCAGCTTTAGTGACAAAAACATTCAGTACTTC
CDR3 protein: CASSFSDKNIQYF

D gene: -
V gene: TRBV6-2/TRBV6-3
clone size: few
J gene: TRBJ2-3
CDR3 DNA: TGTGCCAGCAGTTGGTCGATGTTTGATACGCAGTATTTT
CDR3 protein: CASSWSMFDTQYF

D gene: -
V gene: TRBV5-8
clone size: -
J gene: TRBJ2-5
CDR3 DNA: TGTGCCAGCAGCCGGGGGACTGGAGCCCAAGAGACCCAGTACTTC
CDR3 protein: CASSRGTGAQETQYF

D gene: TRBD1
V gene: TRBV18
clone size: -
J gene: TRBJ2-2
CDR3 DNA: TGTGCCAGCTTCGACAGGGATAACGGGGAGCTGTTTTTT
CDR3 protein: CASFDRDNGELFF

D gene: -
V gene: TRBV12-3/TRBV12-4
clone size: -
J gene: TRBJ1-1
CDR3 DNA: TGTGCCAGCAGTTTAAGGGGCGGTGGGTCGAGGACTGAAGCTTTCTTT
CDR3 protein: CASSLRGGGSRTEAFF

D gene: -
V gene: TRBV5-1
clone size: -
J gene: TRBJ2-5
CDR3 DNA: TGCGCCAGCAGCTTCCAGGGCAACCAAGAGACCCAGTACTTC
CDR3 protein: CASSFQGNQETQYF

D gene: -
V gene: TRBV7-2
clone size: -
J gene: TRBJ1-1
CDR3 DNA: TGTGCCAGCAGCTTAGAACAGGACACTGAAGCTTTCTTT
CDR3 protein: CASSLEQDTEAFF